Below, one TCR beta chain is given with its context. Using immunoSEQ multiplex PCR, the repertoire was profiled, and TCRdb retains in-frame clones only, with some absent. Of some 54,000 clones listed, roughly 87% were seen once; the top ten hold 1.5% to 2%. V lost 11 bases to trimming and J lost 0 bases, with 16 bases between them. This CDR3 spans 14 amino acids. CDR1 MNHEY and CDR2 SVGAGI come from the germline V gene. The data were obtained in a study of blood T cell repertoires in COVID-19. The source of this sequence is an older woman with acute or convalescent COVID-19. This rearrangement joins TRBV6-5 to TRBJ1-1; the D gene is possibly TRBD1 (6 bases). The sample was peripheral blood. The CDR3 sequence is CALAGGVLNTEAFF. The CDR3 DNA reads TGTGCCCTTGCGGGGGGCGTTTTGAACACTGAAGCTTTCTTT.